Here is one T cell receptor (beta chain) with its context. Its target is unknown. Combining a sample-barcoded 5' primer with a J-beta primer mix, a second PCR ran for roughly 7 to 12 cycles. TCRdb used MiXCR to reprocess the 5' RACE reads, holding one entry per CDR3 protein. The sample contains roughly 2 million distinct CDR3 sequences, approximately 50% of which appear only once. The sample is drawn from a study of blood T cells in healthy people across ages. J was trimmed by 5 bases and V by 5 bases; bases with no gene match: 5. This CDR3 is built from 14 residues. Study-level points and caveats: The CMV status of each donor remained undetermined, and this could have confounded shifts in expanded clonotypes.

The sample was blood. This chain connects TRBV12-3 or TRBV12-4 to TRBJ2-5, with 10 positions matching TRBD1. The sequence derives from a woman in her forties in good health. The CDR3 nucleotides are TGTGCCAGCAGTCGACAGGGGGCGAGGGAGACCCAGTACTTC. This encodes CASSRQGARETQYF.